This TCR beta chain was recorded in a study of glioma-infiltrating T cells. Germline V gene lookup returns CDR1 MNHNS and CDR2 SASEGT. The V end was cut by 4 bases, the J end by 2 bases, with 25 bases between. This CDR3 contains 19 residues. This clonotype was counted at least ten times. Its antigen is as yet unknown. TCR alpha and beta CDR3 regions were amplified from RNA using iRepertoire nested multiplex PCR. For one-step reverse transcription and amplification, about 85-400 ng of tissue mRNA or PBMC total RNA was used. TCRdb re-called the multiplex PCR reads through MiXCR, storing one row per CDR3 protein. The sample records 150,000 to 200,000 distinct CDR3 sequences, about 31% being singletons. Whole-study results and caveats: Tissue-blood divergence was below expectation in non-neoplastic patients, above in gliomas. Tissue and blood shared very few CDR3 sequences.

The sequenced material came from glioma tissue, nonneoplastic brain tissue, or PBMCs (not recorded which). The clonotype originates from a human donor with low-grade glioma or glioblastoma, undergoing nonglioma brain surgery, or in good health (not recorded which). V and J are TRBV6-1 and TRBJ2-3; D may match TRBD1 or TRBD2 (7 bases each). CDR3 DNA sequence: TGTGCCAGCAGTGGACGGGACAGCGGGACGACCTTACCCACAGATACGCAGTATTTT. As protein: CASSGRDSGTTLPTDTQYF.